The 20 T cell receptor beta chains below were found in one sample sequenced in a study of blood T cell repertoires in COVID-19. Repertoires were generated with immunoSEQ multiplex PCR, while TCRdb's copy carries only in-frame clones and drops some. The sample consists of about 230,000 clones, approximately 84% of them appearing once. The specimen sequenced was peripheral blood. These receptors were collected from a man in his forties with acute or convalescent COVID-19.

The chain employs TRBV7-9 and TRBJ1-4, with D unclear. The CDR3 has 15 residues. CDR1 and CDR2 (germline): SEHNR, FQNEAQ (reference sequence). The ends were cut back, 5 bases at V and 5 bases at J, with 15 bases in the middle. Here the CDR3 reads CASSLLRSENEKLFF. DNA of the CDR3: TGTGCCAGCAGCCTCCTCCGGTCGGAGAATGAAAAACTGTTTTTT.

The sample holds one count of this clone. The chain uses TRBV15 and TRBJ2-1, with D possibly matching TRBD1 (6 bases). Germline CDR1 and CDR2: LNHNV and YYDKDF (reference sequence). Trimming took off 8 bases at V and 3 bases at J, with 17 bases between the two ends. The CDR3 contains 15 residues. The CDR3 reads CATAEGVEVYNEQFF. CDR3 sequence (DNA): TGTGCCACCGCCGAGGGGGTGGAAGTCTACAATGAGCAGTTCTTC. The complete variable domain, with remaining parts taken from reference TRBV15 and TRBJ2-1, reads DAMVIQNPRYQVTQFGKPVTLSCSQTLNHNVMYWYQQKSSQAPKLLFHYYDKDFNNEADTPDNFQSRRPNTSFCFLDIRSPGLGDTAMYLCATAEGVEVYNEQFFGPGTRLTVL.

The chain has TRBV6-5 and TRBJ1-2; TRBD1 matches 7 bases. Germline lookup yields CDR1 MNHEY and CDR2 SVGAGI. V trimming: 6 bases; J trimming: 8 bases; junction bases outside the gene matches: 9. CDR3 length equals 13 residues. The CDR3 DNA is TGTGCCAGCAGACCAGGACAGGCTCCCGGCTACACCTTC. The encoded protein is CASRPGQAPGYTF.

This CDR3 reads CASSPRALAGTGELFF. The CDR3 DNA sequence: TGTGCCAGCTCACCACGAGCGCTAGCGGGCACCGGGGAGCTGTTTTTT. This chain joins TRBV18 and TRBJ2-2, with 8 bases lining up with TRBD2. This CDR3 comprises 16 residues. The V gene end was trimmed by 1 base and the J gene end by 4 bases; junction bases not matched to a gene: 5. Germline-derived CDR1 and CDR2 are KGHSH and LQKENI.

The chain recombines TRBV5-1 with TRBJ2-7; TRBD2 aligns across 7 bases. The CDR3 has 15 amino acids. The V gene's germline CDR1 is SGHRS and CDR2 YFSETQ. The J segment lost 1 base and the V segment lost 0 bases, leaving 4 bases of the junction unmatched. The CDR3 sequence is CASSLDRGGSYEQYF. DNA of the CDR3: TGCGCCAGCAGCTTGGATCGGGGAGGGTCCTACGAGCAGTACTTC.

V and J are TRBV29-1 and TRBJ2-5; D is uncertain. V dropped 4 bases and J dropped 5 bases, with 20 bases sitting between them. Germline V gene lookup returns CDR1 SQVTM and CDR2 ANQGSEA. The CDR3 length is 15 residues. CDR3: CSVAGSSRRGETQYF. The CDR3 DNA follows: TGCAGCGTTGCCGGATCCTCAAGGAGAGGTGAGACCCAGTACTTC. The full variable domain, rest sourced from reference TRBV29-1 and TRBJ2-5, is SAVISQKPSRDICQRGTSLTIQCQVDSQVTMMFWYRQQPGQSLTLIATANQGSEATYESGFVIDKFPISRPNLTFSTLTVSNMSPEDSSIYLCSVAGSSRRGETQYFGPGTRLLVL.

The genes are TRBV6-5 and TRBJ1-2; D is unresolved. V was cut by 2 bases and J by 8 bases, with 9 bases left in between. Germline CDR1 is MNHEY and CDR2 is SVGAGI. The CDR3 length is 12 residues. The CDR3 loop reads CASSYLRGGYTF. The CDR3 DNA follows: TGTGCCAGCAGTTACCTCCGAGGGGGCTACACCTTC.

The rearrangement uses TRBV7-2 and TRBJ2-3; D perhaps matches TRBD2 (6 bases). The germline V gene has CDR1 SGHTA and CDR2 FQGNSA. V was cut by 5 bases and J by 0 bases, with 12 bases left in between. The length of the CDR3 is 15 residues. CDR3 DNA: TGTGCCAGCAGCCAATCGGGGACTAGCACAGATACGCAGTATTTT. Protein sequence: CASSQSGTSTDTQYF. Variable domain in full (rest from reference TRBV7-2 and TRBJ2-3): GAGVSQSPSNKVTEKGKDVELRCDPISGHTALYWYRQSLGQGLEFLIYFQGNSAPDKSGLPSDRFSAERTGGSVSTLTIQRTQQEDSAVYLCASSQSGTSTDTQYFGPGTRLTVL.

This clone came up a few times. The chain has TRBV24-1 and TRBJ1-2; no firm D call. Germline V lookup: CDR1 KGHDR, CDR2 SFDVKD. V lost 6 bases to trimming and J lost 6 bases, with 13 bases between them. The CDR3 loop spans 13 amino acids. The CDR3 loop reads CATSPGFTDGYTF. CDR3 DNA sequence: TGTGCCACCAGTCCGGGGTTTACGGATGGCTACACCTTC.

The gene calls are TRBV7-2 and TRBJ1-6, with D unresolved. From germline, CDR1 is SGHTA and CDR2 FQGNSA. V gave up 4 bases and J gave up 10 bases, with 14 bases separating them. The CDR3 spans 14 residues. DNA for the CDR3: TGTGCCAGCAGCTACGGCGGATTCGACTCACCCCTCCACTTT. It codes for CASSYGGFDSPLHF. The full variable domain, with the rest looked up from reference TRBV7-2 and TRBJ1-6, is GAGVSQSPSNKVTEKGKDVELRCDPISGHTALYWYRQSLGQGLEFLIYFQGNSAPDKSGLPSDRFSAERTGGSVSTLTIQRTQQEDSAVYLCASSYGGFDSPLHFGNGTRLTVT.

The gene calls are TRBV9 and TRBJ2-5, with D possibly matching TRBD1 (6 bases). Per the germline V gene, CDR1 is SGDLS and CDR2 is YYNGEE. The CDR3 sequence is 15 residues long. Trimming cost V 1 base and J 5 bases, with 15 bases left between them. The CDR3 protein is CASSVIGGWSETQYF. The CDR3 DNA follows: TGTGCCAGCAGCGTAATAGGGGGATGGTCGGAGACCCAGTACTTC.

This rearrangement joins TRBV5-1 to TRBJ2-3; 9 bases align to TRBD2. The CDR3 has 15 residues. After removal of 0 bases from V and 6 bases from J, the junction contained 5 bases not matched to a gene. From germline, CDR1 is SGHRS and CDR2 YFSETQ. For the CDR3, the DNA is TGCGCCAGCAGCTTGGAGGGACTAGCTGGTGATACGCAGTATTTT. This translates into CASSLEGLAGDTQYF.

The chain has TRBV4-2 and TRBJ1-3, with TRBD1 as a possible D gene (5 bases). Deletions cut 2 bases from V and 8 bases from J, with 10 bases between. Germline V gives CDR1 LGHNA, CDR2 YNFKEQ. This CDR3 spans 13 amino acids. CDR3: CASSQQGLDTIYF. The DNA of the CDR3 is TGTGCCAGCAGCCAACAGGGTTTAGACACCATATATTTT.

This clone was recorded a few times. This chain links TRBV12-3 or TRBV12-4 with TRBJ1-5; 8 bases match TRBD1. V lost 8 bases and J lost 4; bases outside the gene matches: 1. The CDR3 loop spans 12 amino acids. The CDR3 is CASGQGNQPQHF. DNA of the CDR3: TGTGCCAGCGGACAGGGAAATCAGCCCCAGCATTTT.

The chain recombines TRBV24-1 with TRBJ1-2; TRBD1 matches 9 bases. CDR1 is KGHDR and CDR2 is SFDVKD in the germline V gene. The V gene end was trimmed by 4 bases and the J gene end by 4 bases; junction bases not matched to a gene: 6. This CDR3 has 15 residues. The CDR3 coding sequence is TGTGCCACCAGTGACTCCTCGACAGGGGGCTATGGCTACACCTTC. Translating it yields CATSDSSTGGYGYTF.

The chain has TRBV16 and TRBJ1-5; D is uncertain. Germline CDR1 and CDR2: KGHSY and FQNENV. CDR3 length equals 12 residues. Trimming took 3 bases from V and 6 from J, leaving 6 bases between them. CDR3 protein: CASSHTGQPQHF. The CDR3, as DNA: TGTGCCAGCAGCCACACCGGTCAGCCCCAGCATTTT.

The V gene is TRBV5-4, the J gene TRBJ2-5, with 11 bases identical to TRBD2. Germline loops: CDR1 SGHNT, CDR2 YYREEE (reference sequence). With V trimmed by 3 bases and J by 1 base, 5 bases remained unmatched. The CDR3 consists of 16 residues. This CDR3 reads CASSYRLAGSQETQYF. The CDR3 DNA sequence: TGTGCCAGCAGCTATAGACTAGCGGGAAGCCAAGAGACCCAGTACTTC. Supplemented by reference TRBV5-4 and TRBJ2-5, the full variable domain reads ETGVTQSPTHLIKTRGQQVTLRCSSQSGHNTVSWYQQALGQGPQFIFQYYREEENGRGNFPPRFSGLQFPNYSSELNVNALELDDSALYLCASSYRLAGSQETQYFGPGTRLLVL.

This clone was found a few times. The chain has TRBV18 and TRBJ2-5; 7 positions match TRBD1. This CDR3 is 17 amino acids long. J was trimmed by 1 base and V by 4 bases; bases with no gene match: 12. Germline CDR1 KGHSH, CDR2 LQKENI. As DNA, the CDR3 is TGTGCCAGCTCACTAACCGGACAGGCGGCTCCCCAAGAGACCCAGTACTTC. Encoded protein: CASSLTGQAAPQETQYF.

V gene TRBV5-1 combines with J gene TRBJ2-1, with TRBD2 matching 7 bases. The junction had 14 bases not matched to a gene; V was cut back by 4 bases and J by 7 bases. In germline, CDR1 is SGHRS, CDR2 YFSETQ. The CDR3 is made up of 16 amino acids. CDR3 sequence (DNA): TGCGCCAGCAGCCCACTCCTCGGGGGGAGGCCTAATGAGCAGTTCTTC. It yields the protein CASSPLLGGRPNEQFF.

CDR3 residues: CASSYTPGGNQPQHF. In DNA, the CDR3 is TGTGCCAGCAGTTACACACCAGGGGGCAATCAGCCCCAGCATTTT. The V and J genes are TRBV6-2 or TRBV6-3 and TRBJ1-5; D possibly corresponds to TRBD1 (6 bases). The CDR3 is made up of 15 amino acids. The V end lost 2 bases, the J end lost 2 bases, and 10 bases lay between the germline ends. Germline-derived CDR1 and CDR2 are MNHEY and SVGEGT.